This T cell receptor (beta chain) is from a study of blood T cell repertoires in COVID-19. Assay: immunoSEQ multiplex PCR; the TCRdb copy retains only in-frame clones and omits some. The sample lists about 330,000 clones, approximately 88% occurring once. The sequencing input was PBMCs or T cells enriched from blood (not recorded which). This TCR came from a man younger than 45 who had recovered from COVID-19.

The CDR3 spells CASRRAGTRYSYEQYF. The DNA of the CDR3 is TGTGCCAGCAGGAGAGCGGGGACTAGATACTCCTACGAGCAGTACTTC. The rearrangement uses TRBV2 and TRBJ2-7; 8 bases agree with TRBD2. Germline CDR1 is SNHLY and CDR2 is FYNNEI. V was clipped by 6 bases and J by 0 bases; unmatched bases: 10. The CDR3 consists of 16 residues.